Described below is a single T cell receptor beta chain sequence and its context. The data originate from a study of T cells in Graves' hyperthyroidism and ophthalmopathy. Exclusions: uncontrolled infection, other autoimmune disease, pregnancy, lactation. RNA transcripts gave rise to amplified TCR beta CDR3 regions. The HTBI primer set was used in a first-round RT-PCR of the TCR CDR3. MiXCR was run by TCRdb on the multiplex PCR reads, yielding one entry per CDR3 protein. The table has 530,000 or so distinct CDR3 sequences, roughly 46% seen once; the top ten hold about 8.3%. Germline loops: CDR1 SQVTM, CDR2 ANQGSEA. The CDR3 runs 16 residues. The V end lost 5 bases, the J end lost 8 bases, and 24 bases lay between the germline ends.

This chain connects TRBV29-1 to TRBJ1-4; possibly TRBD1 for D (5 bases). Input material: peripheral blood or thyroid tissue (not recorded which). The TCR comes from a woman aged 18-29 years with Graves' hyperthyroidism. The CDR3 spells CSVFGPGGREGEKLFF. CDR3 DNA sequence: TGCAGCGTTTTCGGGCCCGGAGGCAGGGAAGGGGAAAAACTGTTTTTT.